The clone carrying this TCR beta chain was detected a few times. Germline V lookup: CDR1 MNHEY, CDR2 SMNVEV (reference sequence). V shed 6 bases, J shed 6 bases, and the junction held 11 bases outside the gene matches. The CDR3 sequence is 15 residues long. This entry comes from a study of blood T cell repertoires in COVID-19. Here immunoSEQ multiplex PCR was the method, and the copy in TCRdb shows in-frame clones only, minus some. The sample carries 30,000 to 35,000 clones, approximately 82% recorded once. The sequencing input was peripheral blood. The J gene is TRBJ2-7, the V gene TRBV27; 10 positions match TRBD1. This receptor was taken from a woman aged 60 to 75 with acute or convalescent COVID-19. CDR3 nucleotides: TGTGCCAGCAGCTCGGGACAGGGGTCTTTTCGCGAGCAGTACTTC. Translated: CASSSGQGSFREQYF.